This T cell receptor beta chain was observed in a study of T-cell reconstitution after alpha-beta-depleted transplantation in children. The CDR3 has 14 residues. Germline V lookup: CDR1 MDHEN, CDR2 SYDVKM. Unmatched junction bases numbered 7, after V lost 7 bases and J lost 4 bases. This clonotype was picked up many times. Antigen unknown. Preparation of the TCRbeta library used unique molecular identifiers. MiXCR, applied by TCRdb to the PCR reads, yields one record per CDR3 protein. The sample holds over 150,000 distinct CDR3 sequences, roughly 6.6% seen once. Study results and caveats: By one year post-transplant, T-cell counts and diversity largely arose from T cells that were newly produced.

The receptor's source is a boy between 2 and 10 years old with acute lymphoblastic leukemia, due to receive a stem cell transplant. Material: PBMCs, obtained before TCRalphabeta/CD19-depleted stem cell transplant. The chain combines TRBV28 with TRBJ2-1; TRBD2 matches at 7 bases. The DNA of the CDR3 is TGTGCCAGCACTCAAGCGGGGAAATACAATGAGCAGTTCTTC. Translating gives CASTQAGKYNEQFF.